This T cell receptor (beta chain) was sequenced in a study of cytomegalovirus exposure and HLA in healthy donors (dated by TCRdb to about 2017). With regard to the full study: An earlier analysis of several hundred of the donors reported around 280 Gb of sequence data and 95 million to 130 million unique TCR beta sequences obtained from some 200 million T cells. The study used immunosequencing to profile the T cell repertoires of approximately 650 subjects and linked those repertoires to cytomegalovirus serostatus. Donor age, sex, ethnicity and CMV serostatus were compiled alongside the repertoire data. Every repertoire in the discovery cohort had been generated on one and the same sequencing platform. Roughly 5 DR-DQ haplotypes were handled as single units for association and clustering, since linkage in the cohort was strong. Genome-wide SNP genotypes for about 55% of the roughly 670 donors were used in a later genetic analysis, which treated that subset as a discovery cohort. Typing coverage differed by locus: A, B, C, DRB1 and DQB1 were typed in roughly 620-640 donors, DQA1 in about 510, DPA1 in 600 to 610, and DPB1 in approximately 450. Across 398 genotyped donors of the cohort, an average of about 240,000 unique TCR beta nucleotide sequences per donor were sequenced, and approximately 17% of those sequences were non-productive. To predict cytomegalovirus infection status, the study brought together high-throughput TCR immunosequencing, statistical association of individual TCRs with disease status, and machine learning. Of the approximately 400 genotyped donors, 65% to 90% fell in the genetic ancestry cluster associated with self-reported Caucasian donors. Along with the roughly 670-subject first cohort, a separate validation cohort of some 130 different subjects was used. A later analysis re-analyzed previously published TCR beta repertoires from 500 to 700 donors and added high-resolution HLA genotyping to study TCR occurrence patterns. Both class I and class II loci were covered by HLA typing, at four-digit resolution. An early release covering more than 500 HLA-typed donors comprised 300 to 350 gigabases of sequencing data and approximately 80 million unique TCR sequences. To decide whether each TCR beta V gene segment behaved as functional or pseudogenic, an earlier analysis of some 580 of the donors relied on high-throughput TCR beta sequencing. The study aimed to test whether signatures of past pathogen exposure could be identified by cataloging public T cell receptors. In the later analysis, no new phenotypic data were used to find candidate immune exposures; instead, reliance was placed on TCR beta sequences and their occurrence across donors.

Summary of the overall study and its limitations: A group of highly shared sequence variants was considered likely to be a technical artifact of the sequencing pipeline. The classifier was reported to diagnose cytomegalovirus status with high specificity and sensitivity in both the original cohort and the validation cohort. The authors suggested that the approach could potentially be generalized to other disease states and immunological phenotypes. A further reported finding was that TCR beta sequences accurately predicted the HLA-A and HLA-B alleles for most subjects in the first cohort. The study listed approximately 150 TCR beta chains as associated with cytomegalovirus. A later analysis reported that several top co-occurrence clusters appeared linked to parvovirus B19, influenza, CMV and Epstein-Barr virus. In a later analysis, 15,000 to 20,000 TCR beta sequences were associated with specific HLA alleles at a false discovery rate of 0.05. Strong co-occurrence of HLA alleles, especially DR and DQ, made assigning TCR associations to individual alleles difficult. Some IMGT-functional V segments, including TRBV6-2 and TRBV6-3, could not be distinguished by the 87-base-pair reads and were therefore excluded. HLA typing was unavailable for some donors at each locus, so association tests used only the typed subset. Correlated functional status among segregating V segments might reflect linkage disequilibrium, but an unknown experimental factor could not be ruled out. V-gene and J-gene trimming of TCR beta chains was associated with a missense DCLRE1C variant in a later genetic analysis, and the association was replicated in an independent cohort. The presence/absence analyses assumed that sequencing depth was roughly uniform across donors, and that assumption may not be true. Compared with the approximately 600-donor mean, donors in an Asian-associated ancestry cluster had fewer N-insertions in productive TCRs, according to a later genetic analysis. In a later analysis, the rate of TCR association differed among HLA loci, with DRB1 alleles having the most associated TCRs and HLA-C alleles having the fewest. A few of the identified cytomegalovirus-associated TCR beta chains were confirmed in vitro to be specific for cytomegalovirus antigens. Only TCR beta chains were sequenced in this cohort, and the absence of alpha or paired-chain data limited detectable features. Most CMV-associated TCR beta chains appeared to be HLA-restricted in a later analysis, and the HLA associations seemed to be driven largely by CMV exposure. Because counts were too low, 15 to 20 rarely observed V segments, including chromosome 9 orphons, were excluded from the earlier analysis of 587 of the donors. CMV serostatus was the only immune exposure information available for the cohort. Most TCR sequences were observed very rarely across donors, whereas some public TCRs were present in many individuals. Compared with equally common non-associated chains, HLA-associated TCR beta chains in a later analysis were more clonally expanded and had lower generation probabilities. Broadly in line with IMGT annotations, most TCR beta V segments showed up in productive rearrangements about 87% or about 30% of the time in an earlier analysis of approximately 640 of the donors.

The cohort consisted of 600 to 750 healthy bone marrow donors. Cohort members were all nominally healthy when sampled, although unrecorded immune exposures were likely present. The donor tested CMV seronegative and was one of the 352 seronegative cohort members. Every donor gave a peripheral blood sample, and the peripheral blood mononuclear cells from that sample were used for TCR beta sequencing. Genomic DNA was extracted from the blood cell samples with the Qiagen DNeasy Blood Extraction Kit. The library was built by means of the immunoSEQ multiplex PCR assay. For the multiplex PCR, a mixture combining 60 forward primers for TCR Vbeta segments and 13 reverse primers for TCR Jbeta segments was used. The CDR3 region of rearranged TCR beta genes was amplified from genomic DNA by a multiplex PCR assay. Amplified TCR beta libraries were sequenced as 87-base-pair reads on the Illumina HiSeq System. The paper's processing steps were these. A later analysis counted about 80 million unique TCR beta chains across the 650 to 700 repertoires, and approximately 11 million of these chains were shared by at least two donors. Raw reads were error-corrected and collapsed into unique sequences with a nearest-neighbor algorithm that merged closely related sequences to remove PCR and sequencing errors. Alignment of CDR3 sequences to IMGT reference sequences was used to assign V, D and J gene segments. For a sequence to be retained, at least a six-nucleotide match to both a V gene segment and a J gene segment was required. A rearrangement counted as productive if the CDR3 had no stop codons and remained in frame with V and J, and every other rearrangement counted as non-productive. Following IMGT convention, CDR3 was defined as the stretch from the second conserved V-encoded cysteine to the conserved J-encoded phenylalanine. The earlier analysis of some 540 of the donors excluded any sequence lacking an unambiguous match to a single V gene segment. In an earlier analysis of 450 to 750 of the donors, a V segment was called functional when productive rearrangements were above 56.7%, and segregating when the standard deviation between donors exceeded 5%. A statistical classification framework was developed to diagnose cytomegalovirus status using the catalog of TCR beta chain sequences. In a later analysis, V and J genes were assigned by comparing TCR nucleotide sequences against IMGT/GENE-DB human TR gene sequences. Using the TCRdist pipeline, a later analysis assigned CDR3 sequences along with most-parsimonious VDJ recombination scenarios. A later analysis defined each TCR beta chain by its CDR3 amino acid sequence plus V-gene family, and excluded reads lacking a unique V-gene family. To address suspected cross-contamination and a sequencing artifact, a later analysis removed under 600 highly shared, low-generation-probability nucleotide sequences. In a later analysis, a clonal expansion index for each public chain was calculated from normalized within-repertoire ranks of inferred template counts. In a later analysis, generation probabilities were computed with a VDJ recombination model fitted to out-of-frame rearrangements, and the resulting probabilities were checked against IGoR. In a later analysis, TCR-TCR, TCR-HLA and TCR-CMV co-occurrence was scored with hypergeometric tests, and a repertoire-size bias correction was applied to TCR pairs. In a later analysis, false discovery rates were estimated by permuting HLA or CMV assignments 20 times. A later analysis grouped co-occurring TCRs with DBSCAN, adding TCRdist sequence similarity when clustering within HLA-allele-positive subsets. For co-occurrence clustering, repertoires with fewer than 30,000 or more than 120,000 public chains were excluded, along with four to six repertoires with anomalous nucleotide sharing. This is the immuneACCESS table as TCRdb keeps it, with only in-frame sequences that have V and J called. A part of the clones is gone; compared with another copy, unresolved V genes explain less than half, and the rest is unexplained. D and trimming come from the DNA, and the V and J calls and clone size come from that table. Within this sample are 150,000 to 200,000 clones, with approximately 72% of them counted one time only. The top ten clonotypes cover 1.1% to 1.5% of the sample.

CDR3 length: 15 amino acids, cysteine to phenylalanine. CDR3 DNA is the only sequence kept; it has 45 bases, read in frame from the first base. CDR1 and CDR2 are read off the germline V gene as SGHNT and YENEEA. V loses 4 bases at its end and J loses 9 bases; junction bases beyond the gene matches: 10. Regarding this clone: Which antigen it targets is not known. Per-base qualities were not stored, and no clone one base away is much larger.

Rearrangement joined TRBV11-3 to TRBJ2-1, and TRBD1 aligns with 9 junction nucleotides. The sample comprised PBMCs. This clonotype was sampled from a man aged 50 or older in good health and CMV-seronegative. The bases read TGTGCCAGCAGCTCCTCCGGGACAGGGCCCTTTGAGCAGTTCTTC. It is translated as CASSSSGTGPFEQFF.